The next 17 T cell receptor beta chains were all read from a single sample in a study of blood T cell repertoires in COVID-19. Sequenced by immunoSEQ multiplex PCR; TCRdb stores in-frame clones only, minus some. There are some 220,000 clones in the sample; about three quarters occur only once, and 7.2% lies in the top ten. Sequencing was performed on peripheral blood. These TCRs come from a woman aged 70 to 79 with acute or convalescent COVID-19.

This clone was seen a single time. The V and J genes are TRBV7-6 and TRBJ1-3; D uncertain. V was clipped by 1 base and J by 4 bases, with 8 bases between them. The CDR3 consists of 14 residues. Germline CDR1 is SGHVS and CDR2 is FNYEAQ. As DNA, the CDR3 is TGTGCCAGCAGCTTAGATTTGTTAGGAAACACCATATATTTT. Residues: CASSLDLLGNTIYF.

The rearrangement joins TRBV5-5 to TRBJ1-2; 9 bases are a match to TRBD1. The CDR3 loop spans 13 amino acids. The junction had 6 bases not matched to a gene; V was cut back by 4 bases and J by 8 bases. Germline-derived CDR1 and CDR2 are SGHKS and YYEKEE (reference sequence). In DNA, the CDR3 is TGTGCCAGCAGCATCGGGACAGGGAGAGGCTACACCTTC. This encodes CASSIGTGRGYTF.

The chain employs TRBV6-5 and TRBJ2-3; tentative D call: TRBD2 (6 bases). Trimming pared 6 bases from V and 6 bases from J, leaving 13 bases between. The CDR3 totals 13 residues. The germline CDR1 and CDR2 sequences are MNHEY and SVGAGI. The CDR3 sequence is CASRGLASDTQYF. The CDR3, as DNA: TGTGCCAGCAGGGGACTGGCTTCGGATACGCAGTATTTT.

This clone was seen a single time. This rearrangement joins TRBV12-3 or TRBV12-4 to TRBJ1-1; 12 bases are a match to TRBD1. The CDR3 spans 13 residues. The trim removed 4 bases at V and 13 bases at J, leaving 7 bases unmatched. The CDR3 protein is CASSWGTGGDGFF. The CDR3 DNA reads as TGTGCCAGCAGTTGGGGGACAGGGGGCGATGGTTTCTTT.

The chain has TRBV11-3 and TRBJ2-1, with 10 bases that match TRBD2. The CDR3 is 15 residues long. Losses at the gene ends were 5 bases for V and 5 bases for J; bases not matched to a gene: 6. Per germline, CDR1 SGHNT and CDR2 YENEEA. CDR3 protein: CASSRSGGTNNEQFF. CDR3 nucleotides: TGTGCCAGCAGCCGTAGCGGGGGGACTAACAATGAGCAGTTCTTC.

The chain has TRBV5-1 and TRBJ2-1; TRBD1 might be the D (6 bases). Germline-derived CDR1 and CDR2 are SGHRS and YFSETQ. V lost 3 bases, J lost 10 bases, and 11 bases lay in between. The CDR3 covers 12 residues. The CDR3 DNA is TGCGCCAGCAGCTGGGCAGGGACAGAGCAGTTCTTC. Its protein product is CASSWAGTEQFF.

This clone has only a few counts. The V call is TRBV9, the J call TRBJ2-2; TRBD2 matches at 10 bases. With V trimmed by 0 bases and J by 3 bases, 5 bases remained unmatched. This CDR3 has 17 residues. CDR1 SGDLS and CDR2 YYNGEE come from the germline V gene. CDR3 loop: CASSVDWLAGDTGELFF. CDR3 DNA: TGTGCCAGCAGCGTAGATTGGCTAGCGGGGGACACCGGGGAGCTGTTTTTT.

J is TRBJ2-5 and V is TRBV3-1 (or the pseudogene TRBV3-2); the D is unclear. CDR1 is LGHDT, CDR2 YNNKEL, per germline (reference sequence). The CDR3 is made up of 14 amino acids. Between the trimmed V and J ends, which lost 4 bases and 5 bases, there was a span of 14 bases. The CDR3 sequence is CASSLPSRMETQYF. The CDR3 coding sequence is TGTGCCAGCAGCCTCCCCTCTAGGATGGAGACCCAGTACTTC.

The CDR3: CASVGQGPNSPLHF. The CDR3, as DNA: TGTGCCAGCGTCGGACAGGGGCCGAATTCACCCCTCCACTTT. This chain uses TRBV2 with TRBJ1-6, with 9 nucleotides matching TRBD1. Trimming cost V 8 bases and J 7 bases; bases outside gene matches: 6. In germline, CDR1 is SNHLY, CDR2 FYNNEI. The length of the CDR3 is 14 residues. Based on the CDR3 plus reference TRBV2 and TRBJ1-6, the full variable domain is EPEVTQTPSHQVTQMGQEVILRCVPISNHLYFYWYRQILGQKVEFLVSFYNNEISEKSEIFDDQFSVERPDGSNFTLKIRSTKLEDSAMYFCASVGQGPNSPLHFGNGTRLTVT.

The V and J genes are TRBV12-3 or TRBV12-4 and TRBJ2-3; possibly TRBD2 for D (5 bases). The CDR3 runs 13 residues. With 1 base removed from V and 11 bases from J, the gap between germline ends came to 13 bases. CDR3 nucleotides: TGTGCCAGCAGTTTAGTCATACTGAGGGAGCAGTATTTT. This gives the protein CASSLVILREQYF.

The J gene is TRBJ2-7, the V gene TRBV11-2, with D possibly matching TRBD2 (6 bases). CDR1 is SGHAT and CDR2 is FQNNGV in the germline V gene. The length of the CDR3 is 14 residues. The V and J ends lost 9 bases and 2 bases respectively, with 17 bases between them. The CDR3 spells CASQRAGNPYEQYF. As DNA, the CDR3 is TGTGCCAGTCAGAGGGCGGGGAATCCCTACGAGCAGTACTTC. Together with reference TRBV11-2 and TRBJ2-7, the CDR3 gives the full variable domain: EAGVAQSPRYKIIEKRQSVAFWCNPISGHATLYWYQQILGQGPKLLIQFQNNGVVDDSQLPKDRFSAERLKGVDSTLKIQPAKLEDSAVYLCASQRAGNPYEQYFGPGTRLTVT.

This rearrangement joins TRBV3-1 (or the pseudogene TRBV3-2) to TRBJ2-1; perhaps TRBD1 as D (6 bases). The ends were cut back, 5 bases at V and 3 bases at J, with 14 bases in the middle. Germline loops: CDR1 LGHDT, CDR2 YNNKEL (reference sequence). This CDR3 region has 15 residues. This CDR3 is CASSRTGSRYNEQFF. CDR3 nucleotide sequence: TGTGCCAGCAGCAGAACAGGGTCGCGCTACAATGAGCAGTTCTTC.

The chain has TRBV19 and TRBJ2-7, with 7 bases that match TRBD1. The CDR3 loop spans 15 amino acids. V lost 5 bases, J lost 0 bases, and 7 bases stayed unmatched. The germline CDR1 and CDR2 sequences are LNHDA and SQIVND (reference sequence). The CDR3 DNA follows: TGTGCCAGTAGTCCGAAATGGACAGGCTCCTACGAGCAGTACTTC. Translated, it gives CASSPKWTGSYEQYF.

The V gene is TRBV3-1 (or the pseudogene TRBV3-2), the J gene TRBJ2-1; 14 bases fit TRBD2. Trimming removed 4 bases from V and 8 bases from J; junction bases left unmatched: 4. The germline V gene encodes CDR1 LGHDT and CDR2 YNNKEL (reference sequence). The CDR3 is made up of 15 amino acids. CDR3 loop: CASSRRLAGGDEQFF. DNA of the CDR3: TGTGCCAGCAGCCGGAGACTAGCGGGGGGGGATGAGCAGTTCTTC.

The chain couples TRBV24-1 to TRBJ2-3; D might be TRBD1 (6 bases). The germline V gene encodes CDR1 KGHDR and CDR2 SFDVKD. The CDR3 contains 17 residues. The V end lost 6 bases, the J end lost 4 bases, and 22 bases lay between the germline ends. Here the CDR3 reads CATSPGESTGSPDTQYF. In DNA, the CDR3 is TGTGCCACCAGTCCCGGGGAGTCGACAGGATCCCCAGATACGCAGTATTTT.

The CDR3 is CAWSVDRWENSPLHF. The DNA for the CDR3 is TGTGCCTGGAGTGTAGACCGCTGGGAGAATTCACCCCTCCACTTT. The rearrangement joins TRBV30 to TRBJ1-6, with D uncertain. Trimming took off 0 bases at V and 7 bases at J, with 13 bases between the two ends. The CDR3 is 15 amino acids. Germline loops: CDR1 GTSNPN, CDR2 SVGIG (reference sequence).

The V gene is TRBV5-8, the J gene TRBJ1-6, with 10 bases identical to TRBD1. V dropped 3 bases and J dropped 9; count of bases not matched to a gene: 6. This CDR3 is 15 amino acids long. Germline assignment: CDR1 SGHTS and CDR2 YDEGEE. The DNA for the CDR3 is TGTGCCAGCAGCTATCGGCGGGACAGGGGTTCACCCCTCCACTTT. Translating gives CASSYRRDRGSPLHF.